The rows below give T cell receptor beta chains drawn from one sample of a study of spatial heterogeneity in lung cancer. Each CDR3 protein gets one entry after TCRdb re-called the 5' RACE reads with MiXCR. The sample shows about 100,000 distinct CDR3 sequences, 4.4% of them seen only once. The material sequenced was lung tumor tissue, taken at surgery. These receptor sequences come from a male donor with early-stage non-small cell lung cancer. CDR3s include the opening cysteine and the closing phenylalanine or tryptophan. A D gene is named only where the DNA matches it firmly. Clone size is not always given. Where it is, it says once, few, many or a class for expanded clones.

abundance | d_gene | j_gene | v_gene | CDR3nt | CDR3aa
many | TRBD2 | TRBJ2-3 | TRBV4-1 | TGCGCCAGCAGCCTGTCGCGGGAGAGGGGAGATACGCAGTATTTT | CASSLSRERGDTQYF
many | - | TRBJ1-1 | TRBV28 | TGTGCCAGCAGTCTAGAGGTCGGACTTGATGCTTTCTTT | CASSLEVGLDAFF
many | - | TRBJ2-3 | TRBV20-1 | TGCAGTGCTTACTTAGGCGGAGCAGATACGCAGTATTTT | CSAYLGGADTQYF
few | TRBD1 | TRBJ1-6 | TRBV27 | TGTGCCAGCAGTTTATCGGGGACAGGGGGCTTCTCCTATAATTCACCCCTCCACTTT | CASSLSGTGGFSYNSPLHF
many | - | TRBJ1-5 | TRBV12-3/TRBV12-4 | TGTGCCAGCAGTCCCTGGGGGGGCCATCAGCCCCAGCATTTT | CASSPWGGHQPQHF
few | - | TRBJ1-3 | TRBV7-6 | TGTGCCAGCAGCTTAAATAGGGGTGGAAACACCATATATTTT | CASSLNRGGNTIYF
many | TRBD2 | TRBJ2-1 | TRBV29-1 | TGCAGCGTTGTACTAGCGGGCCTCGGTGAGCAGTTCTTC | CSVVLAGLGEQFF
many | TRBD2 | TRBJ2-7 | TRBV2 | TGTGCCAGCAGTCCCCGAACCGGGACTAGCGGGGCTTACGAGCAGTACTTC | CASSPRTGTSGAYEQYF
many | - | TRBJ2-7 | TRBV6-2/TRBV6-3 | TGTGCCAGCACCGAGCCACAGCCCTACGAGCAGTACTTC | CASTEPQPYEQYF
- | - | TRBJ2-3 | TRBV6-1 | TGTGCCAGCAGTGAAGTCCCCGGTACGCAGTATTTT | CASSEVPGTQYF
- | TRBD1 | TRBJ2-7 | TRBV7-9 | TGTGCCAGCAGCTTAAAAGGTGCAGGGGGCGGCGAGCAGTACTTC | CASSLKGAGGGEQYF
many | - | TRBJ1-6 | TRBV6-6 | TGTGCCAGCAGTTACCCGAGGGGTTCGAGCTCCTATAATTCACCCCTCCACTTT | CASSYPRGSSSYNSPLHF
- | TRBD1 | TRBJ1-5 | TRBV28 | TGTGCCAGCAGCATAGGACAGGACAATCAGCCCCAGCATTTT | CASSIGQDNQPQHF
many | TRBD2 | TRBJ2-1 | TRBV5-1 | TGCGCCAGCAGCGCCGAACCCCCTAGCGGGAGGGCCGGTAATGAGCAGTTCTTC | CASSAEPPSGRAGNEQFF
many | - | TRBJ2-7 | TRBV6-5 | TGTGCCAGCAGTTACTCCGGGGTGGACTACGAGCAGTACTTC | CASSYSGVDYEQYF
many | - | TRBJ1-1 | TRBV9 | TGTGCCAGCAGCGAAAGCAAGGGGGGCGCGCCCACTGAAGCTTTCTTT | CASSESKGGAPTEAFF
many | - | TRBJ2-7 | TRBV12-3/TRBV12-4 | TGTGCCAGCAGTTTTCGCCCGGGGACCTACGAGCAGTACTTC | CASSFRPGTYEQYF
once | - | TRBJ2-2 | TRBV6-5 | TGTGCCAGCAGCGACCTATATAAACGGGACACCGGGGAGCTGTTTTTT | CASSDLYKRDTGELFF
many | - | TRBJ1-1 | TRBV10-3 | TGTGCCACGGGCCCCAGGGCCGGAGGCACTGAAGCTTTCTTT | CATGPRAGGTEAFF
many | - | TRBJ2-7 | TRBV6-6 | TGTGCCAGCGAATCCGGGATCGAAACTGGAGAGCAGTACTTC | CASESGIETGEQYF
many | - | TRBJ2-6 | TRBV7-2 | TGTGCCAGCAGCTTAGTCGCGATTAGCTCTGGGGCCAACGTCCTGACTTTC | CASSLVAISSGANVLTF
many | - | TRBJ2-2 | TRBV15 | TGTGCCACCAGCCGGGGTATTCGTCAACCGGTGACCGGGGAGCTGTTTTTT | CATSRGIRQPVTGELFF
- | - | TRBJ2-1 | TRBV9 | TGTGCCAGCAGCGTTCAGGGACACTCCTACAATGAGCAGTTCTTC | CASSVQGHSYNEQFF
few | - | TRBJ1-4 | TRBV10-2 | TGCGCCAGCAGTGAAGCAGGGGTTAATGAAAAACTGTTTTTT | CASSEAGVNEKLFF
many | - | TRBJ2-5 | TRBV5-6 | TGTGCCAGCAGCTTACATACAGGGAATCAAGAGACCCAGTACTTC | CASSLHTGNQETQYF
many | - | TRBJ1-3 | TRBV7-8 | TGTGCCAGCAGCCCGCCCAGGGATGACACCATATATTTT | CASSPPRDDTIYF
- | - | TRBJ2-7 | TRBV5-6 | TGTGCCAGCAGCAAAACAGTTGTCGCCTACGAGCAGTACTTC | CASSKTVVAYEQYF
few | TRBD2 | TRBJ2-5 | TRBV5-1 | TGCGCCAGCAGCCTACGGGAGGAAGAGACCCAGTACTTC | CASSLREEETQYF
few | - | TRBJ1-6 | TRBV4-2 | TGTGCCAGCAGCCAAGATCGGCAGGGAGGCCTAGCCCTCCACTTT | CASSQDRQGGLALHF
- | - | TRBJ2-7 | TRBV28 | TGTGCCAGCAGTTTTAGGGGCCCGTCCCTCGAGCAGTACTTC | CASSFRGPSLEQYF
many | - | TRBJ2-7 | TRBV27 | TGTGCCAGCAGTTTAGGTCTCGCCGACGAGCAGTACTTC | CASSLGLADEQYF
many | - | TRBJ1-1 | TRBV12-3/TRBV12-4 | TGTGCCAGCAGCCCACAGGGATCGAACACTGAAGCTTTCTTT | CASSPQGSNTEAFF
many | TRBD2 | TRBJ2-1 | TRBV5-4 | TGTGCCAGCAGCTTGGGACTAGCGGCCTCCTACAATGAGCAGTTCTTC | CASSLGLAASYNEQFF
many | - | TRBJ1-1 | TRBV6-2/TRBV6-3 | TGTGCCAGCAGTGTCTCAGGGCGAAGAGCTTTCTTT | CASSVSGRRAFF
many | - | TRBJ1-5 | TRBV10-2 | TGCGCCAGCGGTCGGGGGGCATGGCCTTCTTTCAATCAGCCCCAGCATTTT | CASGRGAWPSFNQPQHF
many | TRBD1 | TRBJ1-6 | TRBV7-2 | TGTGCCAGCAGCTCCGGACAGGGGGCCGGAAATTCACCCCTCCACTTT | CASSSGQGAGNSPLHF
few | - | TRBJ2-3 | TRBV20-1 | TGCAGTGCTCCCACCCCCAGCCAGGGTACGCAGTATTTT | CSAPTPSQGTQYF
many | - | TRBJ2-5 | TRBV5-6 | TGTGCCAGCAGCTCGGTAGGAAAAGAGACCCAGTACTTC | CASSSVGKETQYF
- | - | TRBJ2-7 | TRBV7-2 | TGTGCCAGCAGCCGCTCCTCACTGGGGGCCTACGAGCAGTACTTC | CASSRSSLGAYEQYF
many | - | TRBJ2-1 | TRBV12-3/TRBV12-4 | TGTGCCAGCAGTTTCCCGGAAGGGCTTGGCCGCGATGAGCAGTTCTTC | CASSFPEGLGRDEQFF
many | - | TRBJ1-1 | TRBV20-1 | TGCAGTGCTAGTCGCCAGGGATTAAGGGAAGCTTTCTTT | CSASRQGLREAFF
many | - | TRBJ1-3 | TRBV7-9 | TGTGCCAGCAGCTTAGACGGCTCTCCTTATTCCTCTGGAAACACCATATATTTT | CASSLDGSPYSSGNTIYF
- | - | TRBJ2-3 | TRBV28 | TGTGCCAGCAGGACGCGGGCCCCTACCCGCACAGATACGCAGTATTTT | CASRTRAPTRTDTQYF
many | - | TRBJ2-3 | TRBV6-5 | TGTGCCAGCAGCCCTCTCGGGGCAGACACAGATACGCAGTATTTT | CASSPLGADTDTQYF
many | TRBD2 | TRBJ2-7 | TRBV18 | TGTGCCAGCTCACCAGCTAGCGGGAGGACCGAGCAGTACTTC | CASSPASGRTEQYF
few | - | TRBJ1-1 | TRBV7-9 | TGTGCCAGCAGCTTCCCCCCCGGAGGGGGTAACACTGAAGCTTTCTTT | CASSFPPGGGNTEAFF
many | - | TRBJ1-5 | TRBV7-9 | TGTGCCAGCAGCTTGGCATGGGATCAGCCCCAGCATTTT | CASSLAWDQPQHF
once | - | TRBJ1-1 | TRBV27 | TGTGCCAGCAGTTTAAGGTCCACAGCGGGTGATGAAGCTCTCTTT | CASSLRSTAGDEALF
many | - | TRBJ1-5 | TRBV6-1 | TGTGCCAGCAGTGAGTCAGTCCGAAGGGTCATAAGTCAGCCCCAGCATTTT | CASSESVRRVISQPQHF
many | - | TRBJ1-1 | TRBV10-3 | TGTGCCATCAGTGAGTCGAAGAGGGACACTGAAGCTTTCTTT | CAISESKRDTEAFF